The 10 T cell receptor beta chains below were found in one sample sequenced in a study of blood T cell repertoires in COVID-19. Using immunoSEQ multiplex PCR, the repertoire was profiled, and TCRdb retains in-frame clones only, with some absent. The sample consists of over 50,000 clones, 80% to 90% of them appearing once. Sequences were obtained from peripheral blood. These receptors all come from a man aged 45 to 65 with acute or convalescent COVID-19.

V usage is TRBV2 and J usage is TRBJ2-7; TRBD2 matches at 11 bases. The CDR3 contains 13 residues. The germline V gene has CDR1 SNHLY and CDR2 FYNNEI. V shed 6 bases, J shed 7 bases, and the junction held 5 bases outside the gene matches. The CDR3 nucleotides read TGTGCCAGCAGCGGCCGGACTAGCGGGGAGCAGTACTTC. It specifies CASSGRTSGEQYF.

V and J are TRBV21-1 and TRBJ1-2; no DNA check was done on the table's D call, TRBD1. TRBV21-1 is a pseudogene locus. The CDR3 runs to 16 residues. The CDR3 here is CASSKAGQGDDYGYTF. The CDR3 DNA reads as TGTGCCAGCAGCAAAGCAGGCCAGGGGGACGACTATGGCTACACCTTC.

The rearrangement joins TRBV4-1 to TRBJ2-3, with a weak D call TRBD2 (6 bases). This CDR3 has 16 amino acids. Germline V lookup: CDR1 MGHRA, CDR2 YSYEKL. V lost 0 bases to trimming and J lost 1 base, with 11 bases between them. The CDR3: CASSQDPGEGTDTQYF. The CDR3 DNA reads TGCGCCAGCAGCCAAGATCCTGGGGAGGGCACAGATACGCAGTATTTT.

This clone was seen a few times. In DNA form, the CDR3 reads TGTGCCACCAAGGGGGCCGACTCCTACAATGAGCAGTTCTTC. Translation: CATKGADSYNEQFF. This chain connects TRBV15 to TRBJ2-1; 7 bases are a match to TRBD1. V trimming: 7 bases; J trimming: 0 bases; junction bases outside the gene matches: 3. The CDR3 runs to 14 residues. From germline, CDR1 is LNHNV and CDR2 YYDKDF (reference sequence).

The V and J genes are TRBV19 and TRBJ2-2; 11 bases fit TRBD2. Germline CDR1 reads LNHDA; CDR2 reads SQIVND (reference sequence). V lost 4 bases and J lost 6; bases outside the gene matches: 7. The CDR3 is made up of 16 amino acids. CDR3: CASSSPTSGSAGELFF. DNA of the CDR3: TGTGCCAGTAGTAGCCCTACTAGCGGGAGCGCCGGGGAGCTGTTTTTT. The full variable domain, in which reference TRBV19 and TRBJ2-2 provide the parts outside the CDR3, is DGGITQSPKYLFRKEGQNVTLSCEQNLNHDAMYWYRQDPGQGLRLIYYSQIVNDFQKGDIAEGYSVSREKKESFPLTVTSAQKNPTAFYLCASSSPTSGSAGELFFGEGSRLTVL.

The chain couples TRBV5-1 to TRBJ2-2; TRBD1 matches at 10 bases. The CDR3 extends over 16 amino acids. Germline V CDR1 and CDR2: SGHRS, YFSETQ. V lost 3 bases, J lost 6 bases, and 8 bases stayed unmatched. CDR3 loop: CASSSTGTGAPGELFF. The CDR3 nucleotides read TGCGCCAGCAGCTCGACCGGGACAGGGGCCCCCGGGGAGCTGTTTTTT.

The CDR3: CAWSVGVAGGEQFF. The CDR3 DNA is TGTGCCTGGAGTGTTGGAGTAGCGGGGGGGGAGCAGTTCTTC. The chain links TRBV30 to TRBJ2-1; 11 nucleotides agree with TRBD2. V lost 0 bases and J lost 10; bases outside the gene matches: 5. Germline CDR1 reads GTSNPN; CDR2 reads SVGIG (reference sequence). CDR3 length: 14 residues.

This clone was counted a few times. At one end, the junction sequence differs from germline, possibly due to a read error. The V and J genes are TRBV27 and TRBJ2-1, with 8 bases aligning to TRBD2. Germline values: CDR1 MNHEY, CDR2 SMNVEV (reference sequence). The CDR3 spans 15 residues. The CDR3 region is CASSLWGLDEGEQFF. CDR3 DNA: TGTGCCAGCAGCTTATGGGGACTAGATGAGGGTGAGCAGTTCTTC.

The chain has TRBV15 and TRBJ2-1; 10 nucleotides line up with TRBD1. The trim removed 6 bases at V and 8 bases at J, leaving 7 bases unmatched. CDR1 and CDR2 from the germline V gene are LNHNV and YYDKDF (reference sequence). The CDR3 contains 14 residues. CDR3: CATRPDRGPYEQFF. CDR3 nucleotide sequence: TGTGCCACCAGACCAGACAGGGGGCCGTATGAGCAGTTCTTC.

CDR3 sequence reads: CASSLGSGSSYEQYF. CDR3 nucleotides: TGTGCCAGCAGCTTAGGGAGTGGGAGTTCCTACGAGCAGTACTTC. J is TRBJ2-7 and V is TRBV7-9; TRBD2 is a possible D gene (5 bases). V was trimmed by 1 base and J by 1 base, leaving 11 bases between them. Per germline, CDR1 SEHNR and CDR2 FQNEAQ (reference sequence). This CDR3 has 15 residues.